The clone carrying this T cell receptor (beta chain) was observed many times. The target antigen is unknown. Clinical symptoms, serum thyroxine and TRAb, thyroid ultrasound and orbital computed tomography were used for the diagnoses. Fresh 10 ml peripheral blood yielded PBMCs. From germline, CDR1 is MNHEY and CDR2 SVGAGI. The CDR3 has 14 residues. The V end was cut by 0 bases, the J end by 4 bases, with 9 bases between. What was amplified from RNA transcripts were TCR beta CDR3 regions. HTBI primers were employed in a first-round RT-PCR of the TCR CDR3. TCRdb fed the multiplex PCR reads into MiXCR, producing one record per CDR3 protein. The sample has 650,000 to 700,000 distinct CDR3 sequences; 15% to 20% are singletons. The sample comes from a study of T cells in Graves' hyperthyroidism and ophthalmopathy. The wider study: Peripheral blood draws took place at initial diagnosis, ahead of any treatment.

Findings and limits, study-wide: The majority of expanded thyroid clonotypes above 0.001 also appeared in blood.

The receptor was derived from a man aged 45 to 65 with Graves' hyperthyroidism. V usage is TRBV6-5 and J usage is TRBJ1-1; tentative D call: TRBD1 (5 bases). Sequencing input: blood. CDR3 nucleotide sequence: TGTGCCAGCAGTTACTCCCAGGGAGGCACTGAAGCTTTCTTT. Translating gives CASSYSQGGTEAFF.